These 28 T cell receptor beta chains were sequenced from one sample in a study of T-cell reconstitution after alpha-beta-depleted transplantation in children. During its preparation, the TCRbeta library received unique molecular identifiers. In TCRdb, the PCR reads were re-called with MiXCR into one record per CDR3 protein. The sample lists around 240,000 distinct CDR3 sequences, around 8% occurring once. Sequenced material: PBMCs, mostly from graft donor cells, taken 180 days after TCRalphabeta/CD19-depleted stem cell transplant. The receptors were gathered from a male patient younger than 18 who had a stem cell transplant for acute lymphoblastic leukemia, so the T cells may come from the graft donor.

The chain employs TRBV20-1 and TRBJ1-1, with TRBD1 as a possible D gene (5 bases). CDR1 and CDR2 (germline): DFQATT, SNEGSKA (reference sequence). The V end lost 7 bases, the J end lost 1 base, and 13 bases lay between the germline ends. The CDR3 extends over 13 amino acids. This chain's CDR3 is CSGGRGANTEAFF. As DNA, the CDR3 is TGCAGTGGGGGGAGAGGGGCGAACACTGAAGCTTTCTTT.

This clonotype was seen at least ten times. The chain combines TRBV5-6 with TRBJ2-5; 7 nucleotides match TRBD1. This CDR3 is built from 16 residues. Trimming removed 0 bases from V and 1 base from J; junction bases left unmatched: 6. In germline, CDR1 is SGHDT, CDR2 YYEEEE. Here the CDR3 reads CASSLGQGVVQETQYF. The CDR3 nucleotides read TGTGCCAGCAGCTTGGGGCAGGGGGTCGTCCAAGAGACCCAGTACTTC.

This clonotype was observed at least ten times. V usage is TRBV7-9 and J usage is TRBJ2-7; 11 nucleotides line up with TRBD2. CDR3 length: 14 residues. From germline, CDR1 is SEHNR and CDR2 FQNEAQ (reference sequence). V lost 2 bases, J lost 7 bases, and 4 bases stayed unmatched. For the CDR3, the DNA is TGTGCCAGCAGCTTAATAGCGGGAGGGGGTGAGCAGTACTTC. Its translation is CASSLIAGGGEQYF.

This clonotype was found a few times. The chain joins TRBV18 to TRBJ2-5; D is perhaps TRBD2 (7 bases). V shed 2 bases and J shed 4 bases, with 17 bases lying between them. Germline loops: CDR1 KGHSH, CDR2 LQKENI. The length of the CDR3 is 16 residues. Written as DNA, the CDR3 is TGTGCCAGCTCACCAGGTCTTCGGGGGGCTGGAGAGACCCAGTACTTC. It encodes CASSPGLRGAGETQYF.

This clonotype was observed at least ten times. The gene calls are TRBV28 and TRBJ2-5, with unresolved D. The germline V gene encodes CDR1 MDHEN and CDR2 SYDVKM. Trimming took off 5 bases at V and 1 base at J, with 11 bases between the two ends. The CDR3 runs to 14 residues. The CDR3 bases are TGTGCCAGCAGTCCTAAACCTCTCCAAGAGACCCAGTACTTC. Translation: CASSPKPLQETQYF.

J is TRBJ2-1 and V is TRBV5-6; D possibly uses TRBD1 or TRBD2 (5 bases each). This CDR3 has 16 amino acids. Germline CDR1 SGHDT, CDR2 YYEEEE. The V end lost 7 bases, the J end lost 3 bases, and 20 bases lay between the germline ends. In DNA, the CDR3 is TGTGCCAGCGGCTCTGGGCAGGGAGTAGGCTACAATGAGCAGTTCTTC. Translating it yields CASGSGQGVGYNEQFF.

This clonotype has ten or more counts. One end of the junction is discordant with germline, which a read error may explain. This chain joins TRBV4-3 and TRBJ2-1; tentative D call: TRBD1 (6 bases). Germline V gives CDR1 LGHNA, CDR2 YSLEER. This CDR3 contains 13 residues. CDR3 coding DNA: TGCGCCAGCAGCCAAGACAGGCTGGACAGCTTTTACTTC. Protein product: CASSQDRLDSFYF.

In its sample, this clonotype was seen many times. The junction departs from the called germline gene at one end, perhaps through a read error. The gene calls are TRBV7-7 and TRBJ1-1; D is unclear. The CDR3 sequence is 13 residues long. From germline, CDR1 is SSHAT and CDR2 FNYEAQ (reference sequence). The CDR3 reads CASSLDQNTEAFF. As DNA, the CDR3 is TGTGCTAGCAGCTTAGACCAGAACACTGAAGCTTTCTTT.

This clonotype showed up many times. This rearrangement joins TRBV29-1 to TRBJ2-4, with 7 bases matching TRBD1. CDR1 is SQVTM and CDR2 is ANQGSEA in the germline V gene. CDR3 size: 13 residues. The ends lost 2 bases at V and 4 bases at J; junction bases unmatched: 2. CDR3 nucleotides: TGCAGCGTTGAAACAGGGGTTAAAAACATTCAGTACTTC. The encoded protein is CSVETGVKNIQYF. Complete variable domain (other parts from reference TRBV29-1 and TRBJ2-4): SAVISQKPSRDICQRGTSLTIQCQVDSQVTMMFWYRQQPGQSLTLIATANQGSEATYESGFVIDKFPISRPNLTFSTLTVSNMSPEDSSIYLCSVETGVKNIQYFGAGTRLSVL.

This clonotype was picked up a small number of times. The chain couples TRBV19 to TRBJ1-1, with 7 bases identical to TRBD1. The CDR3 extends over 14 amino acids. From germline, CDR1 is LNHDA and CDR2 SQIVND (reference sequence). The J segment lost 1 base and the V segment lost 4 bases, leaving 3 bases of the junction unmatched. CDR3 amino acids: CASSRRGQNTEAFF. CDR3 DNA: TGTGCCAGTAGTAGGAGGGGGCAGAACACTGAAGCTTTCTTT.

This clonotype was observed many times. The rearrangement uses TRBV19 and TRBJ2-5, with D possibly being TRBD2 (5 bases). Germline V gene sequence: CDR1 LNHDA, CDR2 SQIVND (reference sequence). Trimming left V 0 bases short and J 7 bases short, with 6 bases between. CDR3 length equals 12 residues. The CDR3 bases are TGTGCCAGTAGTATAGAGGGAGCGACCCAGTACTTC. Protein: CASSIEGATQYF.

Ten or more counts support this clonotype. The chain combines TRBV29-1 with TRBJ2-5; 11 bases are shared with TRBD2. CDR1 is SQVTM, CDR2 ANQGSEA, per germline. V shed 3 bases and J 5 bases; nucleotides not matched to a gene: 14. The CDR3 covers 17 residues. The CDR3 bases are TGCAGCGTTGACCCAAGAAAGCTAGCGGGAGGTGGGGAGACCCAGTACTTC. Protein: CSVDPRKLAGGGETQYF.

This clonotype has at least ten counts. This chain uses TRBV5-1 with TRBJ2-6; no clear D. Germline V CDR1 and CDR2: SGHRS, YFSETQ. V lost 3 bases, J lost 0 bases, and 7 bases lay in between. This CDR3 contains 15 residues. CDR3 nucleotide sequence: TGCGCCAGCAGCTCTGGTAGCTCTGGGGCCAACGTCCTGACTTTC. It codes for CASSSGSSGANVLTF.

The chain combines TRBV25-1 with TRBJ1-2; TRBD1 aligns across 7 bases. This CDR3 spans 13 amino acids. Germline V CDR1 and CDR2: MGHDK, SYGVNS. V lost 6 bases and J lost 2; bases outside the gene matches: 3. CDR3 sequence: CASRETGNYGYTF. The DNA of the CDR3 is TGTGCCAGCAGGGAGACAGGGAACTATGGCTACACCTTC.

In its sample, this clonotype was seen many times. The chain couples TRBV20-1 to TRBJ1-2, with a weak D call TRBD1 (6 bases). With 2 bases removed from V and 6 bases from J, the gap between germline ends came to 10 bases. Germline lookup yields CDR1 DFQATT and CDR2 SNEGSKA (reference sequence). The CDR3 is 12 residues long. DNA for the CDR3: TGCAGTGCTAGACAGGGGTGGAATGGCTACACCTTC. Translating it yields CSARQGWNGYTF.

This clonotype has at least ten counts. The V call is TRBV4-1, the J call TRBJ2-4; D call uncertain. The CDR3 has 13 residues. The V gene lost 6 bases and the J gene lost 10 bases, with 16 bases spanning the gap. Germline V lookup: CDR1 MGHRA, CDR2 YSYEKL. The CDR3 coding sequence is TGCGCCAGCAGTCCTGACGGAAGGGTTATTCAGTACTTC. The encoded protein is CASSPDGRVIQYF.

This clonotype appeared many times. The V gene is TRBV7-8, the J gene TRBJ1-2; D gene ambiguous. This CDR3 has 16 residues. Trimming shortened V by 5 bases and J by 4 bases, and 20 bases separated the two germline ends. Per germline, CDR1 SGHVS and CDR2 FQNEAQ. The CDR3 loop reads CASSPMPGGNSYGYTF. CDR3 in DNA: TGTGCCAGCAGCCCTATGCCAGGCGGAAATTCCTATGGCTACACCTTC.

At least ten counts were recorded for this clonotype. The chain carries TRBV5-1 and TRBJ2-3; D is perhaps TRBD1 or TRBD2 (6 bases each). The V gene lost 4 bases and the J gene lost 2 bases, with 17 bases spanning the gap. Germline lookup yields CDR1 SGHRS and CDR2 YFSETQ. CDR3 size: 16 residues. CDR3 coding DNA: TGCGCCAGCAGCCCGGCCCCGGGGGCTACCACAGATACGCAGTATTTT. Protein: CASSPAPGATTDTQYF.

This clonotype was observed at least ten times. The CDR3 here is CASSDLGSMNTEAFF. The DNA of the CDR3 is TGTGCCAGCAGTGATTTAGGGTCGATGAACACTGAAGCTTTCTTT. The rearrangement joins TRBV6-1 to TRBJ1-1; D remains ambiguous. Per the germline V gene, CDR1 is MNHNS and CDR2 is SASEGT. This CDR3 region has 15 residues. V was shortened by 3 bases and J by 0 bases, with 11 bases between the two germline ends.

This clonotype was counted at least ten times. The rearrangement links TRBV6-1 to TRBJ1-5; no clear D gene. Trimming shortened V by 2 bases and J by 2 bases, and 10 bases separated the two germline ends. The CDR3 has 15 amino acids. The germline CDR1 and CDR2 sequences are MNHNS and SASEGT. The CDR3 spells CASSELKGGNQPQHF. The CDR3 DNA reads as TGTGCCAGCAGTGAATTGAAGGGTGGCAATCAGCCCCAGCATTTT.

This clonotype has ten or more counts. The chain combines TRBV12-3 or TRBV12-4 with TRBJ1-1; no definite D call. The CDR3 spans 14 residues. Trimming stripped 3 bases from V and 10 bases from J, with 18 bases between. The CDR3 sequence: CASSFSGGPPLAFF. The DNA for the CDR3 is TGTGCCAGCAGTTTCAGCGGAGGGCCTCCCTTAGCTTTCTTT.

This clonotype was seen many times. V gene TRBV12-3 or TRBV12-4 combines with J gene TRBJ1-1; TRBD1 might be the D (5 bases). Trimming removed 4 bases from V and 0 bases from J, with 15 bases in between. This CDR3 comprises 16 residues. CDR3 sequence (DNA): TGTGCCAGCAGTTCCTCTAGGCTAGGGGTGAACACTGAAGCTTTCTTT. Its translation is CASSSSRLGVNTEAFF.

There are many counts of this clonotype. DNA for the CDR3: TGTGCCAGCAGTCTCGATGGACTAGACGAGCGGGAGACCCAGTACTTC. Its translation: CASSLDGLDERETQYF. The rearrangement joins TRBV9 to TRBJ2-5, with 7 nucleotides matching TRBD2. V trimming: 5 bases; J trimming: 5 bases; junction bases outside the gene matches: 15. The CDR3 contains 16 residues. The germline gives CDR1 SGDLS, CDR2 YYNGEE.

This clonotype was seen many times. The CDR3 here is CSARTAILNTGELFF. CDR3 nucleotide sequence: TGCAGTGCCAGGACTGCGATCCTGAACACCGGGGAGCTGTTTTTT. J is TRBJ2-2 and V is TRBV20-1; maybe TRBD2 (5 bases). Germline loops: CDR1 DFQATT, CDR2 SNEGSKA (reference sequence). The germline V and J ends were trimmed by 6 bases and 1 base, with 15 bases remaining between them. This CDR3 is 15 amino acids long.

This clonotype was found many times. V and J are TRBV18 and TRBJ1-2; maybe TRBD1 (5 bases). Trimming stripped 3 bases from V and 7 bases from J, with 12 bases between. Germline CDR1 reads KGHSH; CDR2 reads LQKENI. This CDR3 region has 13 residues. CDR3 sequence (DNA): TGTGCCAGCTCACCCATTCCAGGGTCTGGCTACACCTTC. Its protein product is CASSPIPGSGYTF.

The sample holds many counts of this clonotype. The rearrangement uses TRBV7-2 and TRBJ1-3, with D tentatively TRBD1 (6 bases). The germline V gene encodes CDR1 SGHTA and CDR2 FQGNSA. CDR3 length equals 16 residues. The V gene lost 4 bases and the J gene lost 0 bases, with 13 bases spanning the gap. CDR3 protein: CASSSSTGLSGNTIYF. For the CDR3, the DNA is TGTGCCAGCAGCTCTTCTACAGGGCTCTCTGGAAACACCATATATTTT.

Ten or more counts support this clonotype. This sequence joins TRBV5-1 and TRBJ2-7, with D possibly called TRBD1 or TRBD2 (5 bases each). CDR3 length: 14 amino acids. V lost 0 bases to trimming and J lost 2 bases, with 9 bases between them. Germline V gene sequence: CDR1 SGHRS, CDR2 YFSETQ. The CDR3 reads CASSLEGTAYEQYF. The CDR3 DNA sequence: TGCGCCAGCAGCTTGGAAGGGACGGCCTACGAGCAGTACTTC.

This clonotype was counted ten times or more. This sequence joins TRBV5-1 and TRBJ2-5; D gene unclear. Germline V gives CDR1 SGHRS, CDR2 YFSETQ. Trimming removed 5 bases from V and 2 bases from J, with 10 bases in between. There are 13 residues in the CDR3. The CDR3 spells CASRAQAQETQYF. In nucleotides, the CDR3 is TGCGCCAGCAGGGCCCAGGCACAAGAGACCCAGTACTTC.